Below are 26 T cell receptor beta chains sequenced from a single sample in a study of blood T cell repertoires in COVID-19. Here immunoSEQ multiplex PCR was the method, and the copy in TCRdb shows in-frame clones only, minus some. The table includes roughly 140,000 clones, more than 75% detected once. Sequenced material: peripheral blood. These receptor sequences come from a human donor in a cohort sampled during active COVID-19.

This sequence joins TRBV14 and TRBJ2-5, with 12 bases that match TRBD2. This CDR3 region has 17 residues. V shed 1 base, J shed 4 bases, and the junction held 7 bases outside the gene matches. Germline lookup yields CDR1 SGHDN and CDR2 FVKESK. The chain's CDR3 is CASSQGVLAGGPETQYF. CDR3 nucleotide sequence: TGTGCCAGCAGCCAAGGGGTACTAGCGGGGGGCCCAGAGACCCAGTACTTC.

This clone is categorized as medium-sized. V usage is TRBV19 and J usage is TRBJ1-6; D gene ambiguous. The V end lost 9 bases, the J end lost 1 base, and 16 bases lay between the germline ends. Germline values: CDR1 LNHDA, CDR2 SQIVND (reference sequence). CDR3 length equals 16 residues. The CDR3 is CASSNSVGSYNSPLHF. As DNA, the CDR3 is TGTGCCAGCTCCAACTCCGTCGGGTCCTATAATTCACCCCTCCACTTT.

The chain couples TRBV4-1 to TRBJ2-3; TRBD2 is a possible D gene (6 bases). In germline, CDR1 is MGHRA, CDR2 YSYEKL. Deletions cut 1 base from V and 1 base from J, with 12 bases between. The CDR3 spans 16 residues. The CDR3 bases are TGCGCCAGCAGCCAAGCCGGGACTCGACGCACAGATACGCAGTATTTT. Encoded protein: CASSQAGTRRTDTQYF.

The chain carries TRBV6-6 and TRBJ1-4; 7 bases are a match to TRBD1. J gave up 8 bases and V 4 bases, and 4 bases lay outside the gene matches. The CDR3 extends over 13 amino acids. Germline V gives CDR1 MNHNY, CDR2 SVGAGI (reference sequence). The CDR3 loop reads CASSSRQGEKLFF. CDR3 coding DNA: TGTGCCAGCAGTTCTCGACAGGGAGAAAAACTGTTTTTT.

J is TRBJ2-7 and V is TRBV4-1; D is uncertain. The CDR3 loop spans 18 amino acids. V lost 0 bases and J 0 bases, leaving 18 bases between the germline ends. CDR1 and CDR2 from the germline V gene are MGHRA and YSYEKL. CDR3 sequence: CASSQEPMADLGSYEQYF. For the CDR3, the DNA is TGCGCCAGCAGCCAAGAACCTATGGCGGATTTGGGCTCCTACGAGCAGTACTTC.

This clone was detected only a few times. This chain links TRBV11-3 with TRBJ2-7; D is uncertain. The CDR3 extends over 14 amino acids. The germline V gene encodes CDR1 SGHNT and CDR2 YENEEA. Trimming cost V 5 bases and J 2 bases, with 13 bases left between them. CDR3 sequence reads: CASSPGQAAYEQYF. The CDR3 DNA sequence: TGTGCCAGCAGCCCCGGCCAGGCAGCCTACGAGCAGTACTTC.

This chain links TRBV10-2 with TRBJ1-4; 8 nucleotides agree with TRBD1. The CDR3 is 13 amino acids. Germline trimming cut 6 bases from V and 8 bases from J; bases unmatched to any gene: 5. Germline assignment: CDR1 WSHSY and CDR2 SAAADI. The CDR3 region is CASREQGEEKLFF. CDR3 bases: TGCGCCAGCAGGGAACAGGGGGAAGAAAAACTGTTTTTT.

The CDR3 DNA is TGTGCCAGCAGCAAAGAAGAGGGATGGACTGAAGCTTTCTTT. Its translation is CASSKEEGWTEAFF. The rearrangement links TRBV21-1 to TRBJ1-1. TRBV21-1 is a recognized pseudogene. The CDR3 runs 14 residues.

The chain carries TRBV9 and TRBJ2-7, with 8 nucleotides matching TRBD1. The CDR3 is 14 residues long. V shed 4 bases and J 3 bases; nucleotides not matched to a gene: 6. CDR1 is SGDLS, CDR2 YYNGEE, per germline. The CDR3 DNA reads TGTGCCAGCAGCATAACAGGGGGAAGCTACGAGCAGTACTTC. Its translation: CASSITGGSYEQYF.

This chain uses TRBV11-2 with TRBJ2-7; 9 nucleotides line up with TRBD1. V was pared by 5 bases and J by 7 bases, with 12 bases of the junction left unmatched. The CDR3 has 15 residues. In germline, CDR1 is SGHAT, CDR2 FQNNGV. The CDR3 sequence: CASSTSGTGSVEQYF. CDR3 in DNA: TGTGCCAGCAGCACCTCCGGGACAGGGTCGGTAGAGCAGTACTTC.

This clone was recorded many times. DNA for the CDR3: TGTGCCAGCAGTCGACAGGGTCAGCACACTGAAGCTTTCTTT. Translation gives CASSRQGQHTEAFF. This chain connects TRBV2 to TRBJ1-1, with TRBD1 matching over 7 bases. Germline V CDR1 and CDR2: SNHLY, FYNNEI. The ends lost 5 bases at V and 3 bases at J; junction bases unmatched: 6. The CDR3 runs to 14 residues. Complete variable domain (other parts from reference TRBV2 and TRBJ1-1): EPEVTQTPSHQVTQMGQEVILRCVPISNHLYFYWYRQILGQKVEFLVSFYNNEISEKSEIFDDQFSVERPDGSNFTLKIRSTKLEDSAMYFCASSRQGQHTEAFFGQGTRLTVV.

The gene calls are TRBV2 and TRBJ1-1; perhaps TRBD1 as D (5 bases). CDR1 is SNHLY, CDR2 FYNNEI, per germline. Trimming left V 6 bases short and J 10 bases short, with 15 bases between. The CDR3 is made up of 12 amino acids. CDR3 DNA: TGTGCCAGCAGGGTACTGGGGGGGAGAGCTTTCTTT. The encoded protein is CASRVLGGRAFF.

This clone came up once. This CDR3 reads CASSLQTGEEETQYF. The CDR3 nucleotides are TGTGCCAGCAGCTTACAGACAGGGGAAGAAGAGACCCAGTACTTC. The chain joins TRBV5-5 to TRBJ2-5; 8 nucleotides align to TRBD1. V gave up 2 bases and J gave up 3 bases; unmatched junction bases: 6. CDR3 length equals 15 residues. Germline CDR1 SGHKS, CDR2 YYEKEE (reference sequence).

The rearrangement joins TRBV7-9 to TRBJ1-2; no firm D call. Deletions cut 1 base from V and 7 bases from J, with 22 bases between. The germline gives CDR1 SEHNR, CDR2 FQNEAQ (reference sequence). The CDR3 is 17 residues long. CDR3 nucleotides: TGTGCCAGCAGCTTAGAGCCGGTTAACATAGGTCTAGCTGGCTACACCTTC. Translating it yields CASSLEPVNIGLAGYTF.

The chain has TRBV7-2 and TRBJ2-5; TRBD2 might be the D (6 bases). This CDR3 has 17 amino acids. CDR1 and CDR2 from the germline V gene are SGHTA and FQGNSA. V gave up 5 bases and J gave up 1 base, with 20 bases separating them. For the CDR3, the DNA is TGTGCCAGCAGCCAGCTCGGGGGAGGACCCTCCCAAGAGACCCAGTACTTC. Translated: CASSQLGGGPSQETQYF. The variable domain in full, with the rest retrieved from reference TRBV7-2 and TRBJ2-5, is GAGVSQSPSNKVTEKGKDVELRCDPISGHTALYWYRQSLGQGLEFLIYFQGNSAPDKSGLPSDRFSAERTGGSVSTLTIQRTQQEDSAVYLCASSQLGGGPSQETQYFGPGTRLLVL.

The V call is TRBV12-3 or TRBV12-4, the J call TRBJ2-7; 9 bases align to TRBD1. The CDR3 covers 13 residues. V dropped 7 bases and J dropped 6; count of bases not matched to a gene: 7. The CDR3 sequence: CASNTDRGAEQYF. The CDR3 DNA sequence: TGTGCCAGCAATACTGACAGGGGGGCCGAGCAGTACTTC.

This clone has just a few counts. The CDR3 is CASSWGPPDRGNEQFF. The CDR3, as DNA: TGTGCCAGCAGCTGGGGCCCACCGGACAGGGGGAATGAGCAGTTCTTC. This chain joins TRBV7-3 and TRBJ2-1; 10 nucleotides agree with TRBD1. Germline V gene sequence: CDR1 SGHTA, CDR2 FQGTGA. The V and J ends lost 4 bases and 7 bases, in that order; junction bases with no gene match: 10. This CDR3 contains 16 residues.

This rearrangement joins TRBV6-5 to TRBJ1-4, with TRBD1 matching over 7 bases. Germline lookup yields CDR1 MNHEY and CDR2 SVGAGI. This CDR3 is built from 14 residues. Trimming took 4 bases from V and 7 from J; bases not matched to a gene: 6. CDR3 in DNA: TGTGCCAGCAGTTCCGACAGGGAAGTTGAAAAACTGTTTTTT. It codes for CASSSDREVEKLFF.

This clone was seen only once. The chain combines TRBV28 with TRBJ2-5; 15 bases are a match to TRBD2. CDR3 length: 20 residues. V lost 2 bases, J lost 2 bases, and 12 bases stayed unmatched. CDR1 is MDHEN and CDR2 is SYDVKM in the germline V gene. The CDR3 here is CASSLIWTSGGAGTQETQYF. CDR3 coding DNA: TGTGCCAGCAGTTTAATTTGGACTAGCGGGGGGGCCGGCACGCAAGAGACCCAGTACTTC. The complete variable domain, with remaining parts taken from reference TRBV28 and TRBJ2-5, reads DVKVTQSSRYLVKRTGEKVFLECVQDMDHENMFWYRQDPGLGLRLIYFSYDVKMKEKGDIPEGYSVSREKKERFSLILESASTNQTSMYLCASSLIWTSGGAGTQETQYFGPGTRLLVL.

The sample holds a few counts of this clone. The V call is TRBV28, the J call TRBJ1-2; 9 nucleotides line up with TRBD1. Germline CDR1 is MDHEN and CDR2 is SYDVKM. The length of the CDR3 is 16 residues. The V gene end was trimmed by 4 bases and the J gene end by 7 bases; junction bases not matched to a gene: 13. CDR3 DNA sequence: TGTGCCAGCAGTTCGTTTTCCGGGACAGGGCGTGGTGGCTACACCTTC. Its translation: CASSSFSGTGRGGYTF.

J is TRBJ2-1 and V is TRBV20-1; tentative D call: TRBD2 (6 bases). Trimming stripped 3 bases from V and 4 bases from J, with 13 bases between. The CDR3 sequence is 14 residues long. Germline V gene sequence: CDR1 DFQATT, CDR2 SNEGSKA (reference sequence). CDR3 in DNA: TGCAGTGCTAGTCTCGGGAGTGGATACAATGAGCAGTTCTTC. Its protein product is CSASLGSGYNEQFF.

The chain joins TRBV7-8 to TRBJ2-7, with no clear D. Germline loops: CDR1 SGHVS, CDR2 FQNEAQ. V was clipped by 3 bases and J by 6 bases, with 15 bases between them. The CDR3 loop spans 14 amino acids. CDR3: CASSFSGPPLEQYF. As DNA, the CDR3 is TGTGCCAGCAGCTTTAGTGGGCCCCCTCTCGAGCAGTACTTC.

This sequence joins TRBV28 and TRBJ2-5; 7 bases line up with TRBD1. Germline V gene sequence: CDR1 MDHEN, CDR2 SYDVKM. The CDR3 has 17 amino acids. The trim removed 5 bases at V and 5 bases at J, leaving 17 bases unmatched. The DNA for the CDR3 is TGTGCCAGCAGTGCCAAACGCTCGACAGGGTACTGGGAGACCCAGTACTTC. It yields the protein CASSAKRSTGYWETQYF.

V and J are TRBV7-3 and TRBJ2-1; 9 bases map to TRBD2. V lost 3 bases, J lost 7 bases, and 4 bases stayed unmatched. The CDR3 sequence is 14 residues long. Germline V CDR1 and CDR2: SGHTA, FQGTGA. The chain's CDR3 is CASSFIAGENEQFF. CDR3 nucleotides: TGTGCCAGCAGCTTTATAGCGGGAGAGAATGAGCAGTTCTTC.

V and J are TRBV5-1 and TRBJ2-7, with D possibly matching TRBD2 (6 bases). CDR1 and CDR2 from the germline V gene are SGHRS and YFSETQ. The CDR3 loop spans 14 amino acids. V was clipped by 0 bases and J by 2 bases, with 9 bases between them. As DNA, the CDR3 is TGCGCCAGCAGCTTGGCCGGGGGAACCTACGAGCAGTACTTC. As protein: CASSLAGGTYEQYF. Complete variable domain (other parts from reference TRBV5-1 and TRBJ2-7): KAGVTQTPRYLIKTRGQQVTLSCSPISGHRSVSWYQQTPGQGLQFLFEYFSETQRNKGNFPGRFSGRQFSNSRSEMNVSTLELGDSALYLCASSLAGGTYEQYFGPGTRLTVT.

In this sample, this clone turned up once. V gene TRBV19 combines with J gene TRBJ1-5; no reliable D call. This CDR3 spans 15 amino acids. Trimming removed 4 bases from V and 4 bases from J, with 14 bases in between. Germline CDR1 is LNHDA and CDR2 is SQIVND (reference sequence). The CDR3 loop is CASSTSPGNNQPQHF. CDR3 coding DNA: TGTGCCAGTAGTACATCACCCGGGAATAATCAGCCCCAGCATTTT.